Listed below are T cell receptor beta chains from one sample, sequenced in a study of T cells in Graves' hyperthyroidism and ophthalmopathy. TCRdb called the multiplex PCR reads again in MiXCR, with one record for every CDR3 protein. The repertoire has a few hundred thousand distinct CDR3 sequences, more than 12% of them found once; the top ten carry around a third. Sequenced material: blood. The receptors here all came from a woman aged 30 to 39 with Graves' hyperthyroidism. CDR3s include the opening cysteine and the closing phenylalanine or tryptophan. Each record gives: J gene, D gene, clone size, V gene, CDR3 length, CDR3 protein, CDR3 DNA. The D gene is left open where the match is weak. Rows may omit the clone size; those that give it use once, few, many or a size class.

>TRBJ2-3|TRBD2|.|TRBV25-1|14
CASTEDGRTDTQYF
TGTGCCAGCACCGAGGACGGGAGGACAGATACGCAGTATTTT
>TRBJ2-3|.|many|TRBV2|16
CASRAYFSFGTDTQYF
TGTGCCAGCAGGGCCTACTTTTCGTTCGGGACAGATACGCAGTATTTT
>TRBJ1-1|.|.|TRBV6-1|13
CASSRGRGAEAFF
TGTGCCAGCAGTCGGGGGAGAGGGGCCGAAGCTTTCTTT
>TRBJ1-2|.|many|TRBV18|15
CASSPSEIGSYGYTF
TGTGCCAGCTCACCTTCAGAAATTGGGAGCTATGGCTACACCTTC
>TRBJ1-3|TRBD1|many|TRBV18|15
CASSPPGTAGNTIYF
TGTGCCAGCTCACCACCCGGGACAGCCGGAAACACCATATATTTT
>TRBJ2-7|TRBD2|few|TRBV7-8|14
CASRPSGPSYEQYF
TGTGCCAGCAGACCTAGCGGACCATCCTACGAGCAGTACTTC
>TRBJ2-7|TRBD2|many|TRBV12-3/TRBV12-4|15
CASTLSREGRHEQYF
TGTGCCAGCACCCTCTCTCGGGAGGGCCGCCACGAGCAGTACTTC
>TRBJ2-7|.|.|TRBV5-1|14
CASSPGRGAYEQYF
TGCGCCAGCAGCCCGGGTCGGGGGGCTTACGAGCAGTACTTC
>TRBJ2-2|.|many|TRBV7-9|12
CASSLLPGELFF
TGTGCCAGCAGCTTGCTCCCCGGGGAGCTGTTTTTT
>TRBJ2-1|TRBD2|many|TRBV20-1|19
CSARLLGTSGRKQIHEQFF
TGCAGTGCTAGACTTCTCGGGACTAGCGGGAGAAAGCAGATCCATGAGCAGTTCTTC
>TRBJ2-2|TRBD1|few|TRBV27|14
CASVTRTGIGELFF
TGTGCCAGCGTTACCCGGACAGGGATCGGGGAGCTGTTTTTT
>TRBJ2-1|.|.|TRBV10-2|15
CASSPLARSYNEQFF
TGCGCCAGCAGTCCTCTAGCAAGGTCCTACAATGAGCAGTTCTTC
>TRBJ2-5|.|many|TRBV28|13
CARTPGWEETQYF
TGTGCCAGGACTCCAGGGTGGGAAGAGACCCAGTACTTC
>TRBJ2-3|.|few|TRBV7-3|13
CASSFDGTDTQYF
TGTGCCAGCAGCTTTGATGGCACAGATACGCAGTATTTT
>TRBJ2-3|TRBD2|many|TRBV28|15
CASTSRTSSTDTQYF
TGTGCCAGCACCTCGAGGACTAGCAGCACAGATACGCAGTATTTT
>TRBJ2-1|.|many|TRBV11-2|13
CASRDRESFEQFF
TGTGCCAGCAGGGATAGGGAAAGTTTTGAGCAGTTCTTC
>TRBJ2-3|.|many|TRBV6-1|13
CASTRMSTDTQYF
TGTGCCAGCACGAGGATGAGCACAGATACGCAGTATTTT
>TRBJ2-5|.|.|TRBV6-4|15
CASSPGQILQETQYF
TGTGCCAGCAGTCCAGGGCAGATCTTACAAGAGACCCAGTACTTC
>TRBJ2-1|TRBD2|many|TRBV28|15
CASSKSGRAANEQFF
TGTGCCAGCAGCAAAAGCGGGAGGGCCGCCAATGAGCAGTTCTTC
>TRBJ1-4|TRBD1|.|TRBV2|15
CASREQGAPDEKLFF
TGTGCCAGCAGAGAACAGGGGGCGCCGGATGAAAAACTGTTTTTT
>TRBJ2-7|.|.|TRBV6-2/TRBV6-3|11
CASRTRGEQYF
TGTGCCAGCAGGACGCGAGGGGAGCAGTACTTC
>TRBJ1-4|.|few|TRBV13|15
CASSSAGSTNEKLFF
TGTGCCAGCAGCAGTGCAGGGAGCACTAATGAAAAACTGTTTTTT
>TRBJ2-3|.|.|TRBV2|12
CASIPSLGTQYF
TGTGCCAGCATACCTAGCCTAGGTACGCAGTATTTT
>TRBJ1-5|TRBD1|.|TRBV9|14
CASSVGQGDQPQHF
TGTGCCAGCAGCGTAGGACAGGGTGATCAGCCCCAGCATTTT
>TRBJ2-1|TRBD2|many|TRBV2|14
CASSWREGPNEQFF
TGTGCCAGCAGTTGGCGGGAGGGCCCCAATGAGCAGTTCTTC
>TRBJ2-1|TRBD2|many|TRBV18|15
CASSPLAGTNNEQFF
TGTGCCAGCTCACCACTAGCGGGGACTAACAATGAGCAGTTCTTC
>TRBJ2-7|TRBD2|few|TRBV4-2|16
CASSQDRTSGIYEQYF
TGTGCCAGCAGCCAAGATAGGACTAGCGGGATCTACGAGCAGTACTTC
>TRBJ1-1|.|many|TRBV5-1|15
CASSSRTDPDTEAFF
TGCGCCAGCAGCTCAAGGACAGACCCGGACACTGAAGCTTTCTTT
>TRBJ2-7|.|many|TRBV2|13
CASSRTAQYEQYF
TGTGCCAGCAGCCGGACAGCACAATACGAGCAGTACTTC
>TRBJ2-2|TRBD2|few|TRBV7-3|18
CASSPGTSGFRRPGELFF
TGTGCCAGCAGTCCCGGGACTAGCGGCTTTCGGCGCCCCGGGGAGCTGTTTTTT
>TRBJ1-2|.|.|TRBV20-1|13
CSATGAANYGYTF
TGCAGTGCTACAGGGGCCGCTAACTATGGCTACACCTTC
>TRBJ1-5|.|.|TRBV20-1|15
CSARELGNSNQPQHF
TGCAGTGCTAGAGAATTGGGAAATAGCAATCAGCCCCAGCATTTT
>TRBJ2-3|.|many|TRBV15|16
CATSRAPQGVTDTQYF
TGTGCCACCAGCAGAGCCCCTCAAGGGGTCACAGATACGCAGTATTTT
>TRBJ1-5|TRBD1|many|TRBV20-1|12
CSAARQGQPQHF
TGCAGTGCGGCTCGACAGGGGCAGCCCCAGCATTTT
>TRBJ2-3|.|few|TRBV5-1|15
CASSLDGISSDTQYF
TGCGCCAGCAGCTTGGACGGGATATCTTCAGATACGCAGTATTTT
>TRBJ2-7|.|.|TRBV28|13
CATERSPTYEQYF
TGTGCCACCGAGCGGAGCCCGACCTACGAGCAGTACTTC
>TRBJ2-7|TRBD2|.|TRBV6-2/TRBV6-3|16
CASSYYGGGDSYEQYF
TGTGCCAGCAGTTACTATGGCGGGGGGGACTCCTACGAGCAGTACTTC
>TRBJ2-2|TRBD2|many|TRBV3-1|17
CASSQGRETSGGRELFF
TGTGCCAGCAGCCAAGGTCGGGAGACTAGCGGAGGCAGGGAGCTGTTTTTT
>TRBJ2-5|.|.|TRBV7-2|11
CASSLYSTQYF
TGTGCCAGCAGCTTATACTCGACCCAGTACTTC
>TRBJ2-7|.|.|TRBV4-2|16
CASSQAVRGYYYEQYF
TGTGCCAGCAGCCAAGCTGTACGCGGATATTACTACGAGCAGTACTTC
>TRBJ1-1|TRBD1|many|TRBV5-1|15
CASSLVGQDNTEAFF
TGCGCCAGCAGCTTGGTGGGACAGGATAACACTGAAGCTTTCTTT
>TRBJ2-7|.|few|TRBV12-3/TRBV12-4|12
CASTTGRAEQYF
TGTGCCAGTACGACAGGGAGGGCCGAGCAGTACTTC
>TRBJ2-1|.|many|TRBV27|13
CASSFAVGFEQFF
TGTGCCAGCAGTTTTGCGGTCGGGTTTGAGCAGTTCTTC
>TRBJ2-1|TRBD2|many|TRBV28|15
CASSAGLAGRNEQFF
TGTGCCAGCAGTGCGGGACTAGCGGGAAGAAATGAGCAGTTCTTC
>TRBJ2-1|.|many|TRBV2|14
CASSFWGSGNEQFF
TGTGCCAGCAGTTTTTGGGGATCGGGTAATGAGCAGTTCTTC